These T cell receptor beta chains were read from a single sample in a study of identical twins. MiXCR, run by TCRdb on the 5' RACE reads, gives a single entry per CDR3 protein. Counted here are 650,000 to 750,000 distinct CDR3 sequences, 21% occurring once; the ten biggest clones make up approximately 4.5%. This sample also belongs to another study, concerning T cells expressing NK-cell markers.

Sequences were obtained from PBMCs. All receptors derive from a woman under 30 in good health. CDR3s include the opening cysteine and the closing phenylalanine or tryptophan. A D gene is named only where the DNA matches it firmly. The size of a clone is reported for some rows only, either as once, few or many, or as a class for expanded clones.

abundance	len	v_gene	j_gene	d_gene	CDR3nt	CDR3aa
few	12	TRBV20-1	TRBJ2-2	NA	TGCAGTGCTAGATCCGTGAACGGGGAGCTGTTTTTT	CSARSVNGELFF
NA	17	TRBV7-9	TRBJ2-7	TRBD1	TGTGCCAGCAGCTCGGTTCGCTGGGGACAGTCATCCTACGAGCAGTACTTC	CASSSVRWGQSSYEQYF
few	16	TRBV12-3/TRBV12-4	TRBJ2-5	NA	TGTGCCAGCAGTCGCCGATGGCCTGGGCTGAGAGAGACCCAGTACTTC	CASSRRWPGLRETQYF
NA	17	TRBV20-1	TRBJ2-7	NA	TGCAGTGCTAGAGTGTTCAAAATGGGGGGGCGCATTACCGAGCAGTACTTC	CSARVFKMGGRITEQYF
few	11	TRBV20-1	TRBJ2-7	NA	TGCAGTGCCTCCCCGGGCCTCGAGCAGTACTTC	CSASPGLEQYF
few	13	TRBV12-3/TRBV12-4	TRBJ1-2	NA	TGTGCCAGCAGCTCAGGAGCCGGTGTAACAAACACCTTC	CASSSGAGVTNTF
NA	14	TRBV10-3	TRBJ2-3	NA	TGTGCCATCGGCGCAGGGACCCTCACAGATACGCAGTATTTT	CAIGAGTLTDTQYF
NA	12	TRBV19	TRBJ2-7	TRBD1	TGTGCCAGTAGTCCGAAAGGACAGGGGGTTTACTTC	CASSPKGQGVYF
NA	16	TRBV6-1	TRBJ2-7	NA	TGTGCCAGCAGCGGTGGTCGGACAGCGCTTTCCTACGAGCAGTACTTC	CASSGGRTALSYEQYF
many	15	TRBV6-5	TRBJ2-5	NA	TGTGCCAGCAGTTACGGGGTGGGGCTTCCTTCGGCCCAGTACTTC	CASSYGVGLPSAQYF
few	13	TRBV12-5	TRBJ2-7	NA	TGTGCTAGTGGTTTAGGCCAGACTAGCGAGCAGTACTTC	CASGLGQTSEQYF
NA	14	TRBV10-3	TRBJ2-7	NA	TGTGCCATCAGTGAGTCACAGGTTTCCCCCGAGCAGTACTTC	CAISESQVSPEQYF
once	16	TRBV6-5	TRBJ2-2	NA	TGTGCCAGCAGTTACTGGGGAGCCCCGAACACCGGGGAGCTGTTTTTT	CASSYWGAPNTGELFF
once	15	TRBV6-2/TRBV6-3	TRBJ2-1	NA	TGTGCCAGCAAACTCAGGGGATTATTGGACAATGAGCAGTTCTTC	CASKLRGLLDNEQFF
NA	12	TRBV3-1	TRBJ2-5	NA	TGTGCCAGCAGCCAAGGGGATGGGACCCAGTACTTC	CASSQGDGTQYF
few	15	TRBV6-5	TRBJ2-5	NA	TGTGCCAGCAGTTACTGGCAGGGGAGGATGGAGACCCAGTACTTC	CASSYWQGRMETQYF
few	12	TRBV29-1	TRBJ1-1	TRBD1	TGCAGCGGGGGCAGGGGGTACACTGAAGCTTTCTTT	CSGGRGYTEAFF
few	13	TRBV3-1	TRBJ1-2	NA	TGTGCCAGCAGCATCGGCGGGGGTGCGGGCTACACCTTC	CASSIGGGAGYTF
few	14	TRBV7-2	TRBJ2-5	TRBD1	TGTGCCAGCAGCTCCCGGGACAGGGTGAAGACCCAGTACTTC	CASSSRDRVKTQYF
many	14	TRBV20-1	TRBJ2-1	NA	TGCAGTGCTAGAGATGTGAGTGTTGACAATGAGCAGTTCTTC	CSARDVSVDNEQFF
NA	13	TRBV5-1	TRBJ2-5	NA	TGCGCCAGCAGCTGGAGGTGGGGAGAGACCCAGTACTTC	CASSWRWGETQYF
NA	11	TRBV29-1	TRBJ2-1	NA	TGCAGCGGGGACCGCGACAATGAGCAGTTCTTC	CSGDRDNEQFF